This T cell receptor beta chain was captured by sequencing in a study of vaccination and CD4 T cells after COVID-19 (dated by TCRdb to 2021 to 2024). With respect to the entire study: Every convalescent patient had a positive nasal swab PCR test for SARS-CoV-2, with mild disease in roughly ten patients and severe disease in one. Post-COVID blood samples from convalescent patients were collected a median of roughly 100 days after diagnosis, with a range of 35 to 161 days. In control cultures, a CEFX viral epitope pool was used as positive control, an HIV-1 Nef peptide pool was used as negative control, or no peptide was added. Overlapping spike peptide pools from SARS-CoV-2 and from the common cold coronaviruses HCoV-NL63, HCoV-OC43 and HCoV-229E were used as culture stimuli. Post-vaccine blood samples were collected a median of approximately eleven weeks after the second vaccine dose, ranging from roughly 12 to 241 days. In ten to eleven COVID-19 convalescent patients and a few infection-naive healthy vaccine recipients, researchers compared the spike-specific CD4+ TCR repertoire from before mRNA vaccination with the repertoire from after. Participants received two doses of either the Pfizer-BioNTech BNT162b2 vaccine (n=8) or the Moderna mRNA-1273 vaccine (n=2). Six males and four females were included in the convalescent cohort, with two Hispanic individuals, seven Caucasians, two Asians and one multiracial person represented.

Trimming takes 3 bases off V and 4 bases off J; junction bases not matched to a gene: 6. CDR1 and CDR2 are read off the germline V gene as SGHTA and FQGTGA. From the cysteine up to the phenylalanine, the CDR3 has a length of 16 residues. Only CDR3 DNA remains: 48 bases, in frame from the first base. The treatment or condition label, as the study defines it: roughly 10-day PBMC culture with coronavirus spike peptide pools or control peptides (ViraFEST assay). The ViraFEST assay, used in the study, expanded antigen-specific T cells with peptide pools and then identified the expanded clonotypes through TCR sequencing. The convalescent patients' positive SARS-CoV-2 PCR tests fell between March and December 2020, which was before the Alpha, Beta and Delta variants emerged in the United States. Each well held under 2.5 million PBMCs cultured in IMDM containing approximately 5% human AB serum and roughly 10 IU/ml IL-2, with 10 ug/ml peptide pools added. Half of the culture medium was replaced with fresh IL-2-containing medium on days 3 and 7. After about 10 days of culture, CD4+ T cells were isolated by negative selection using the EasySep CD4+ T cell isolation kit. PBMCs were separated from whole blood using Ficoll-Paque Plus gradient centrifugation and then either used fresh or cryopreserved at -140C. Culture conditions were generally each tested in triplicate wells.

The protocol used for the library was PCR. DNA from cultured CD4+ T cells underwent TCR sequencing with the Oncomine TCR Beta short-read assay at the Johns Hopkins FTIC core. The QIAamp micro DNA kit was used to extract genomic DNA from the cultured CD4+ T cells. Oncomine TCR Beta libraries made from cultured CD4+ T cells were pooled using unique dual indexes and sequenced on an Illumina iSeq 100. The source study handled its data this way. Non-productive sequences were removed, and CDR3s that did not start with C, did not end with F or W, or were shorter than 7 amino acids were discarded. The MANAFEST web application was used to identify antigen-specific clonotypes by comparing peptide-stimulated wells against reference wells and other culture wells. Positive clones required FDR below 0.05, an odds ratio above 5, and productive frequency above 0.1% in at least two of three replicate wells. Cross-reactive clonotypes were defined as significantly expanded in both SARS-CoV-2 spike wells and at least one common cold coronavirus spike condition. CDR3 homology was assessed with Levenshtein distances (stringdist) and unrooted phylogenetic trees (ape) in R version 3.6.1. TCRdb applied fastp at Q25 and MiXCR to the public reads, then kept only in-frame beta chains. Each CDR3 protein appears once, grouped with its most common genes and DNA. The V and J calls, along with clone size, are taken from TCRdb and not from the paper's own processing. Within this sample are approximately 12,000 distinct CDR3 sequences, with roughly 38% of them counted one time only. Less than 25% of the sample lies in the top ten.

Summary of the overall study and its limitations: An increase in the median number of SARS-CoV-2-reactive clonotypes from more than 20 after infection to 35 to 40 after vaccination was observed, but the change was not found to be significant. Of the vaccine-specific clones found in convalescent patients, nearly all (304 of 307) were mono-reactive for SARS-CoV-2 spike instead of being cross-reactive with common cold coronaviruses. Among the post-vaccine SARS-CoV-2-reactive clones in convalescent patients, a median around 90% showed up only after vaccination, which suggests vaccine-specific priming. The study included relatively few convalescent patients and did not analyze early timepoints after natural infection.

This clonotype was counted between two and nine times. This clone's antigen is unknown. Per-nucleotide qualities are absent, and no much larger clonotype sits a single base away. Sequenced: cultured CD4+ T cells from blood. The TCR sequence derives from a human donor with COVID-19. The chain joins TRBV7-3 to TRBJ2-2; 9 central bases correspond to TRBD1. CDR3 protein: CASSFTGGSSTGELFF. The sequence in DNA is TGTGCCAGCAGCTTCACAGGGGGCTCGAGCACCGGGGAGCTGTTTTTT.